These 26 T cell receptor beta chains share one sample of origin, sequenced in a study of blood T cell repertoires in COVID-19. Data came from immunoSEQ multiplex PCR; TCRdb stores just in-frame clones and leaves some out. The top ten hold about 5.5% of the sample, which has more than 110,000 clones, approximately 84% seen once. Sequences were obtained from PBMCs or T cells enriched from blood (not recorded which). These receptors were obtained from a man in his forties with acute COVID-19.

The J gene is TRBJ2-2, the V gene TRBV10-1, with D perhaps TRBD2 (5 bases). The V gene's germline CDR1 is WNHNN and CDR2 SYGVQD (reference sequence). V lost 6 bases, J lost 6 bases, and 11 bases lay in between. This CDR3 is built from 13 residues. The CDR3 loop reads CASSSTGSGELFF. In DNA, the CDR3 is TGCGCCAGCAGCTCCACGGGGTCCGGGGAGCTGTTTTTT.

This clone was counted once. The chain links TRBV11-3 to TRBJ2-1; 10 nucleotides agree with TRBD2. Per germline, CDR1 SGHNT and CDR2 YENEEA. This CDR3 comprises 18 residues. Trimming cost V 5 bases and J 0 bases; bases outside gene matches: 10. The CDR3 DNA follows: TGTGCCAGCAGCCCGGGACTAGCGCTATCTCGCTCCTACAATGAGCAGTTCTTC. Translating gives CASSPGLALSRSYNEQFF. The whole variable domain, remainder taken from reference TRBV11-3 and TRBJ2-1, is EAGVVQSPRYKIIEKKQPVAFWCNPISGHNTLYWYLQNLGQGPELLIRYENEEAVDDSQLPKDRFSAERLKGVDSTLKIQPAELGDSAVYLCASSPGLALSRSYNEQFFGPGTRLTVL.

The rearrangement links TRBV5-6 to TRBJ1-1; D may be TRBD1 (5 bases). Trimming shortened V by 4 bases and J by 4 bases, and 11 bases separated the two germline ends. The CDR3 runs 13 residues. Germline assignment: CDR1 SGHDT and CDR2 YYEEEE. The CDR3 nucleotides are TGTGCCAGCAGCCTTTCGGGGGTCACTGAAGCTTTCTTT. Its protein is CASSLSGVTEAFF.

The V and J genes are TRBV6-1 and TRBJ2-2; 9 bases align to TRBD1. After removal of 4 bases from V and 3 bases from J, the junction contained 6 bases not matched to a gene. The germline V gene has CDR1 MNHNS and CDR2 SASEGT. There are 16 residues in the CDR3. CDR3 coding DNA: TGTGCCAGCAGTGCCTCCGGGACAGGGCACACCGGGGAGCTGTTTTTT. Translation gives CASSASGTGHTGELFF.

The chain uses TRBV6-5 and TRBJ1-6, with TRBD1 identical over 8 bases. The CDR3 totals 13 residues. Trimming at V came to 7 bases and at J to 9 bases, leaving 5 bases not matched to a gene. Per the germline V gene, CDR1 is MNHEY and CDR2 is SVGAGI. This CDR3 is CASTGDRLSPLHF. The CDR3 bases are TGTGCCAGCACCGGGGACAGGCTTTCACCCCTCCACTTT.

The V call is TRBV3-1 (or the pseudogene TRBV3-2), the J call TRBJ2-1, with 11 positions matching TRBD1. The V gene's germline CDR1 is LGHDT and CDR2 YNNKEL (reference sequence). The junction had 7 bases not matched to a gene; V was cut back by 4 bases and J by 14 bases. The CDR3 contains 13 residues. CDR3 sequence reads: CASSRVGTGGKFF. The CDR3 nucleotides are TGTGCCAGCAGCCGGGTGGGGACAGGGGGGAAGTTCTTC.

The chain carries TRBV9 and TRBJ2-1; 7 bases agree with TRBD2. This CDR3 contains 16 residues. Germline V gene lookup returns CDR1 SGDLS and CDR2 YYNGEE. The V gene end was trimmed by 4 bases and the J gene end by 10 bases; junction bases not matched to a gene: 17. This chain's CDR3 is CASSPNPGDYRPEQFF. CDR3 DNA: TGTGCCAGCAGCCCCAACCCGGGGGACTACCGCCCCGAGCAGTTCTTC.

A single count supports this clone. This chain joins TRBV29-1 and TRBJ2-7; TRBD2 matches at 9 bases. Germline loops: CDR1 SQVTM, CDR2 ANQGSEA. CDR3 length: 15 residues. Trimming removed 3 bases from V and 0 bases from J; junction bases left unmatched: 6. CDR3 in amino acids: CSVEVLREGSYEQYF. Here the CDR3 DNA reads TGCAGCGTTGAGGTTCTGCGGGAGGGCTCCTACGAGCAGTACTTC.

The chain recombines TRBV19 with TRBJ2-1; TRBD2 agrees at 8 bases. This CDR3 region has 13 residues. From germline, CDR1 is LNHDA and CDR2 SQIVND (reference sequence). Trimming cost V 6 bases and J 5 bases; bases outside gene matches: 3. CDR3 region: CASRGLANNEQFF. The CDR3, as DNA: TGTGCCAGTAGAGGACTAGCCAACAATGAGCAGTTCTTC.

In regard to this clone: One end of the junction is discordant with germline, which a read error may explain. V gene TRBV18 combines with J gene TRBJ2-7; TRBD1 matches at 8 bases. In germline, CDR1 is KGHSH, CDR2 LQKENI. The CDR3 contains 13 residues. The CDR3 protein is CASSPPPTGTGHF. The DNA of the CDR3 is TGTGCCAGCTCACCACCACCAACCGGGACAGGCCACTTC.

The chain combines TRBV2 with TRBJ2-5; possible D gene TRBD1, 5 bases. The CDR3 sequence is 14 residues long. CDR1 is SNHLY, CDR2 FYNNEI, per germline. V was shortened by 2 bases and J by 3 bases, with 10 bases between the two germline ends. The CDR3 DNA reads as TGTGCCAGCAGTGAACGGACAAATAAAGAGACCCAGTACTTC. Residues: CASSERTNKETQYF.

This chain links TRBV11-3 with TRBJ1-2; D is unresolved. From germline, CDR1 is SGHNT and CDR2 YENEEA. Trimming left V 0 bases short and J 3 bases short, with 8 bases between. The CDR3 sequence is 14 residues long. CDR3 sequence: CASSLEAGHYGYTF. As DNA, the CDR3 is TGTGCCAGCAGCTTAGAGGCAGGCCACTATGGCTACACCTTC. The full variable domain, its missing parts supplied by reference TRBV11-3 and TRBJ1-2, is EAGVVQSPRYKIIEKKQPVAFWCNPISGHNTLYWYLQNLGQGPELLIRYENEEAVDDSQLPKDRFSAERLKGVDSTLKIQPAELGDSAVYLCASSLEAGHYGYTFGSGTRLTVV.

Written as DNA, the CDR3 is TGTGCCAGCAGTTATAGGGGAAATGAGCAGTTCTTC. Residues: CASSYRGNEQFF. V usage is TRBV12-3 or TRBV12-4 and J usage is TRBJ2-1; possible D gene TRBD1, 5 bases. The V gene lost 4 bases and the J gene lost 7 bases, with 8 bases spanning the gap. This CDR3 contains 12 residues.

V is TRBV27 and J is TRBJ2-1; D is perhaps TRBD2 (6 bases). Per the germline V gene, CDR1 is MNHEY and CDR2 is SMNVEV (reference sequence). There are 13 residues in the CDR3. V dropped 7 bases and J dropped 5 bases, with 12 bases sitting between them. The CDR3 sequence is CASTVRGNNEQFF. The CDR3 DNA reads as TGTGCCAGCACGGTCCGGGGGAACAATGAGCAGTTCTTC.

The gene calls are TRBV28 and TRBJ1-3; 9 nucleotides line up with TRBD1. CDR3 length equals 17 residues. In germline, CDR1 is MDHEN, CDR2 SYDVKM. The trim removed 5 bases at V and 4 bases at J, leaving 12 bases unmatched. Here the CDR3 reads CASSPGQGIIQGNTIYF. The CDR3 bases are TGTGCCAGCAGTCCGGGACAGGGAATCATTCAGGGAAACACCATATATTTT.

V and J are TRBV30 and TRBJ2-1, with D uncertain. The CDR3 has 10 amino acids. The V gene's germline CDR1 is GTSNPN and CDR2 SVGIG (reference sequence). The V gene lost 5 bases and the J gene lost 9 bases, with 8 bases spanning the gap. The CDR3 DNA reads TGTGCCTGGGGTAATCCTGAGCAGTTCTTC. Encoded protein: CAWGNPEQFF.

This sequence joins TRBV7-9 and TRBJ1-4; D is unclear. Germline CDR1 and CDR2: SEHNR and FQNEAQ (reference sequence). The CDR3 covers 15 residues. Between the trimmed V and J ends, which lost 5 bases and 0 bases, there was a span of 10 bases. The CDR3 loop is CASSPTVATNEKLFF. The CDR3 DNA is TGTGCCAGCAGCCCCACGGTTGCAACTAATGAAAAACTGTTTTTT.

For the CDR3, the DNA is TGTGCCAGCAGTGGGTACGGGTTTGGAGGCTACACCTTC. Translation: CASSGYGFGGYTF. J is TRBJ1-2 and V is TRBV2; D not resolved. The CDR3 is 13 residues long. V lost 4 bases to trimming and J lost 8 bases, with 14 bases between them. CDR1 and CDR2 from the germline V gene are SNHLY and FYNNEI.

The CDR3 loop reads CASSSPSGLGDTQYF. CDR3 DNA sequence: TGTGCCAGCAGTTCTCCCTCAGGGTTGGGAGATACGCAGTATTTT. The rearrangement joins TRBV5-4 to TRBJ2-3; D perhaps matches TRBD1 (5 bases). The CDR3 extends over 15 amino acids. Per the germline V gene, CDR1 is SGHNT and CDR2 is YYREEE (reference sequence). Trimming removed 5 bases at V and 5 bases at J, with 18 bases between.

J is TRBJ1-2 and V is TRBV5-1, with 8 bases lining up with TRBD1. This CDR3 spans 13 amino acids. Unmatched junction bases numbered 8, after V lost 5 bases and J lost 8 bases. In germline, CDR1 is SGHRS, CDR2 YFSETQ. CDR3 loop: CASRLDRERGYTF. The CDR3, as DNA: TGCGCCAGCAGACTGGACAGGGAAAGGGGCTACACCTTC.

The V call is TRBV28, the J call TRBJ1-4; D call uncertain. Germline lookup yields CDR1 MDHEN and CDR2 SYDVKM. The length of the CDR3 is 16 residues. V lost 2 bases to trimming and J lost 7 bases, with 17 bases between them. CDR3 region: CASSLPGEMIIEKLFF. As DNA, the CDR3 is TGTGCCAGCAGTTTACCCGGGGAAATGATAATTGAAAAACTGTTTTTT.

The rearrangement joins TRBV2 to TRBJ2-7, with 7 positions matching TRBD1. Germline-derived CDR1 and CDR2 are SNHLY and FYNNEI. The CDR3 covers 13 residues. Germline trimming cut 7 bases from V and 2 bases from J; bases unmatched to any gene: 5. The CDR3 sequence: CASTTGTAYEQYF. The CDR3 nucleotides read TGTGCCAGCACTACCGGGACAGCCTACGAGCAGTACTTC.

The V and J genes are TRBV7-8 and TRBJ2-5, with TRBD2 matching 16 bases. V was pared by 4 bases and J by 5 bases, with 16 bases of the junction left unmatched. Germline CDR1 reads SGHVS; CDR2 reads FQNEAQ. The CDR3 is made up of 20 amino acids. The CDR3 DNA follows: TGTGCCAGCAGCTACCCCGTTGGGACTAGCGGGAGGGCCTGGGACGAGACCCAGTACTTC. Protein sequence: CASSYPVGTSGRAWDETQYF.

The chain carries TRBV2 and TRBJ1-5; D gene uncertain. Germline CDR1 and CDR2: SNHLY and FYNNEI. The CDR3 sequence is 12 residues long. Trimming pared 7 bases from V and 6 bases from J, leaving 10 bases between. CDR3 DNA: TGTGCCAGCACCCTCCCGAGTCAGCCCCAGCATTTT. It is translated as CASTLPSQPQHF.

The chain carries TRBV7-9 and TRBJ1-1; D perhaps matches TRBD1 (6 bases). Trimming left V 10 bases short and J 0 bases short, with 12 bases between. CDR1 is SEHNR and CDR2 is FQNEAQ in the germline V gene (reference sequence). The CDR3 runs 13 residues. DNA of the CDR3: TGTGCCACCCGAGGACAGATGAACACTGAAGCTTTCTTT. This codes for CATRGQMNTEAFF.

J is TRBJ1-2 and V is TRBV28; no clear D. V was pared by 5 bases and J by 7 bases, with 20 bases between. There are 15 residues in the CDR3. CDR1 is MDHEN and CDR2 is SYDVKM in the germline V gene. The CDR3 reads CASSAHQEQRGGYTF. CDR3 in DNA: TGTGCCAGCAGTGCCCACCAAGAACAAAGAGGTGGCTACACCTTC.